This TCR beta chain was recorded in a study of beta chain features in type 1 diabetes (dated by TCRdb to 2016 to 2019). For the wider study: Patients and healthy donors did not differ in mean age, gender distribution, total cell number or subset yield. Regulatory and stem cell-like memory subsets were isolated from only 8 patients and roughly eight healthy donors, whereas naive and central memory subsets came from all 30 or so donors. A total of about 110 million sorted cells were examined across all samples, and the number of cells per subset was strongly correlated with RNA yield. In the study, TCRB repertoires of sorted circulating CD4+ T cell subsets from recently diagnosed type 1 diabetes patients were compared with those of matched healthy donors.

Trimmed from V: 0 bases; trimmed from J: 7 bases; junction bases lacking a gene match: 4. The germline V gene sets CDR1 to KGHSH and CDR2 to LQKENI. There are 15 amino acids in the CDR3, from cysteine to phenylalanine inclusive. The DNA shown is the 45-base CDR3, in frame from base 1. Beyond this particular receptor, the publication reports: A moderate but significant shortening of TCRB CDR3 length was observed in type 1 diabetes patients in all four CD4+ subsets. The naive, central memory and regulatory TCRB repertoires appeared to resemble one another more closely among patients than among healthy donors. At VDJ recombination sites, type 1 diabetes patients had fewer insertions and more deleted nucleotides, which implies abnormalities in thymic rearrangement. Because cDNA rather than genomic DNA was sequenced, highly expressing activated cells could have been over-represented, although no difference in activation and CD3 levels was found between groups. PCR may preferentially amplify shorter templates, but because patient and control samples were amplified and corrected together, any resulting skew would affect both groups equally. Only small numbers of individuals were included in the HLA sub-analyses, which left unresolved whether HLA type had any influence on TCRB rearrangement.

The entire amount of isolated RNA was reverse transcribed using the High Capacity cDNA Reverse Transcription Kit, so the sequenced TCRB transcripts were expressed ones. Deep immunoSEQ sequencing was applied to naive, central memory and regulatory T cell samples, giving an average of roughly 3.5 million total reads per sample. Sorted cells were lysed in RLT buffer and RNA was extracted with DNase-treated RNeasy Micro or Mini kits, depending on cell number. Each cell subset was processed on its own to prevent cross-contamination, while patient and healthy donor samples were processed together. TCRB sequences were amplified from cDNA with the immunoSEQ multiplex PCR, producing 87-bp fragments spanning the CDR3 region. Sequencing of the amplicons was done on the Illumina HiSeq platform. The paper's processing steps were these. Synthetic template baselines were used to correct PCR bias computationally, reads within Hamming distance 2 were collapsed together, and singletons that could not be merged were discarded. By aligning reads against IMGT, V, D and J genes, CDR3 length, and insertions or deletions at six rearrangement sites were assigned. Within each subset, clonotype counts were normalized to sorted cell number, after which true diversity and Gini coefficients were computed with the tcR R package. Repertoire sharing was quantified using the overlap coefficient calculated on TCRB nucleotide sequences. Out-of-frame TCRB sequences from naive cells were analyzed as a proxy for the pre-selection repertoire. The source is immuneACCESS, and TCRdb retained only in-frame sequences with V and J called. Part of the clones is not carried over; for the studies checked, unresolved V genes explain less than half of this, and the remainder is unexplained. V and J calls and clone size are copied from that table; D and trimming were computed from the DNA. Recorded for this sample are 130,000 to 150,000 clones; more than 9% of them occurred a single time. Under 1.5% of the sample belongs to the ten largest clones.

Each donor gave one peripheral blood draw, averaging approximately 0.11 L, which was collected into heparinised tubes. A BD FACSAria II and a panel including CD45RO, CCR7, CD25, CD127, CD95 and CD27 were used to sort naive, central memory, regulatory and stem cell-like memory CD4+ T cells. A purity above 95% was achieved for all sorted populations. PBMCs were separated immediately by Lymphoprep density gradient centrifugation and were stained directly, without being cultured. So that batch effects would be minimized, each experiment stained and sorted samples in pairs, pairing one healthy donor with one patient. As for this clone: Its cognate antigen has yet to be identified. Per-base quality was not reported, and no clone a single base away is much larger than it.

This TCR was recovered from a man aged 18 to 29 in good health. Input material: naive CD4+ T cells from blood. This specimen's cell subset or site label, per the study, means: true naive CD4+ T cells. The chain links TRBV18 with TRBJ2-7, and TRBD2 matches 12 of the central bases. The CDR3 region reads CASSPPLAGGLEQYF. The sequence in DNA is TGTGCCAGCTCACCACCGCTAGCGGGGGGGCTAGAGCAGTACTTC.